A selection of T cell receptor beta chains follows, all from one sample in a study of long-term antiretroviral therapy in people with HIV. This table comes from immunoSEQ multiplex PCR, and its TCRdb copy is limited to in-frame clones, with some not included. The sample has 40,000 to 45,000 clones, nearly 95% seen once. The specimen was unsorted PBMCs, collected 3.7 years after starting antiretroviral therapy. These receptors were taken from a woman aged 45-65 years with HIV. Both conserved end residues are part of each CDR3. The D gene is left open where the match is weak. Part of the rows lack a size; the others show once, few, many or a class for expanded clones.

d_call,v_call,j_call,clone_size,cdr3_aa,cdr3_nt
.,TRBV20-1,TRBJ2-7,.,CSATDIYEQYF,TGCAGTGCCACGGACATTTACGAGCAGTACTTC
.,TRBV5-1,TRBJ1-6,once,CASSTFPDNSPLHF,TGCGCCAGCAGCACCTTTCCGGATAATTCACCCCTCCACTTT
TRBD2,TRBV5-4,TRBJ2-3,.,CASSLVTSGYTDTQYF,TGTGCCAGCAGCTTGGTGACTAGCGGATACACAGATACGCAGTATTTT
TRBD2,TRBV7-2,TRBJ2-1,.,CASSARTSGGFNEQFF,TGTGCCAGCAGCGCCAGGACTAGCGGGGGGTTCAATGAGCAGTTCTTC
.,TRBV5-1,TRBJ1-2,.,CASSLDREYGYTF,TGCGCCAGCAGCTTGGACAGGGAGTATGGCTACACCTTC
.,TRBV2,TRBJ2-3,.,CASRSGIWQYF,TGTGCCAGCAGATCAGGGATTTGGCAGTATTTT
.,TRBV18,TRBJ1-6,.,CASSGAGTGNSPLHF,TGTGCCAGCTCAGGAGCCGGGACGGGGAATTCACCCCTCCACTTT
.,TRBV6-6,TRBJ1-1,.,CASSLGQSGEAFF,TGTGCCAGCAGCCTTGGACAGTCCGGCGAAGCTTTCTTT
.,TRBV6-6,TRBJ1-3,.,CASDMGGNTIYF,TGTGCCAGCGACATGGGGGGAAACACCATATATTTT
.,TRBV5-4,TRBJ1-5,.,CASSRDMGQPQHF,TGTGCCAGCAGCCGCGACATGGGGCAGCCCCAGCATTTT
.,TRBV10-3,TRBJ2-3,.,CAISVGGSNTDTQYF,TGTGCCATCAGTGTAGGCGGCTCGAACACAGATACGCAGTATTTT
TRBD2,TRBV25-1,TRBJ2-3,once,CASSQAGGLIDTQYF,TGTGCCAGCAGTCAAGCGGGGGGGCTGATAGATACGCAGTATTTT
TRBD1,TRBV6-4,TRBJ1-1,.,CASSRTGEDTEAFF,TGTGCCAGCTCAAGGACAGGGGAGGACACTGAAGCTTTCTTT
TRBD1,TRBV5-1,TRBJ1-2,.,CASSIGTADDYGYTF,TGCGCCAGCAGCATAGGGACAGCAGATGACTATGGCTACACCTTC
TRBD1,TRBV6-5,TRBJ2-7,.,CASSRDRGKYEQYF,TGTGCCAGCAGTCGGGACAGGGGGAAGTACGAGCAGTACTTC
TRBD1,TRBV2,TRBJ1-1,once,CASTGDRGVTEAFF,TGTGCCAGCACGGGGGACAGGGGGGTAACTGAAGCTTTCTTT
TRBD2,TRBV11-2,TRBJ2-1,.,CASSPPSGGHNEQFF,TGTGCCAGCAGCCCCCCTAGCGGGGGGCACAATGAGCAGTTCTTC
.,TRBV18,TRBJ1-1,.,CASSPAAANTEAFF,TGTGCCAGCTCACCCGCCGCAGCCAACACTGAAGCTTTCTTT